These 14 T cell receptor beta chains were sequenced from one sample in a study of T-cell memory formation after mild COVID-19. TCRdb processed the 5' RACE reads anew with MiXCR; each CDR3 protein has one entry. The table shows under 550,000 distinct CDR3 sequences, with 18% occurring only once. Sample: PBMCs or a T cell subset sorted from them (not recorded which). The receptors shown here come from an adult woman who had mild COVID-19 (a few samples of this study predate the infection). Cell type and time point are not known.

The rearrangement uses TRBV3-1 and TRBJ2-3; D may be TRBD2 (6 bases). There are 16 residues in the CDR3. Trimming pared 4 bases from V and 6 bases from J, leaving 20 bases between. Germline lookup yields CDR1 LGHDT and CDR2 YNNKEL (reference sequence). CDR3 nucleotide sequence: TGTGCCAGCAGCCCCCATCAACTAGCTCTAACGGATACGCAGTATTTT. Translation gives CASSPHQLALTDTQYF.

The chain links TRBV29-1 to TRBJ2-1; no clear D. There are 15 residues in the CDR3. Germline V gene lookup returns CDR1 SQVTM and CDR2 ANQGSEA. Trimming took off 4 bases at V and 0 bases at J, with 13 bases between the two ends. CDR3 sequence (DNA): TGCAGCGTTGTTCTCCCGTCCAGCTCCTACAATGAGCAGTTCTTC. Its protein product is CSVVLPSSSYNEQFF.

This clonotype was observed at least ten times. This sequence joins TRBV5-1 and TRBJ2-7; TRBD1 matches at 7 bases. With 3 bases clipped from V and 0 bases from J, the junction kept 3 bases outside the gene matches. This CDR3 region has 14 residues. Germline assignment: CDR1 SGHRS and CDR2 YFSETQ. CDR3 region: CASSSGTASYEQYF. The CDR3 DNA follows: TGCGCCAGCAGCTCCGGGACAGCCTCCTACGAGCAGTACTTC.

Only a few counts were recorded for this clonotype. This chain uses TRBV7-9 with TRBJ2-2; TRBD2 aligns across 13 bases. This CDR3 is built from 20 residues. Trimming took 4 bases from V and 4 from J; bases not matched to a gene: 15. Germline V CDR1 and CDR2: SEHNR, FQNEAQ (reference sequence). For the CDR3, the DNA is TGTGCCAGCAGCTCCCGGATGGCGACTAGCGGGAGGCCGGGCACCGGGGAGCTGTTTTTT. Translation gives CASSSRMATSGRPGTGELFF.

A few counts support this clonotype. The chain employs TRBV7-9 and TRBJ2-4; D remains ambiguous. The V gene lost 3 bases and the J gene lost 0 bases, with 9 bases spanning the gap. The CDR3 totals 15 residues. Germline V CDR1 and CDR2: SEHNR, FQNEAQ (reference sequence). The CDR3, as DNA: TGTGCCAGCAGCTTTAGGAACTTAGCCAAAAACATTCAGTACTTC. Protein: CASSFRNLAKNIQYF.

This clonotype was seen once. The chain joins TRBV10-3 to TRBJ1-5, with D possibly TRBD1 on 6 matching bases. V was shortened by 1 base and J by 4 bases, with 8 bases between the two germline ends. The CDR3 has 14 residues. Germline CDR1 and CDR2: ENHRY and SYGVKD. As DNA, the CDR3 is TGTGCCATCAGTGAGTTGCAGGGGAATCAGCCCCAGCATTTT. The encoded protein is CAISELQGNQPQHF.

This rearrangement joins TRBV6-2 or TRBV6-3 to TRBJ2-5; D is ambiguous. Trimming cost V 2 bases and J 3 bases, with 10 bases left between them. The CDR3 has 14 amino acids. Germline V gene data show CDR1 as MNHEY and CDR2 as SVGEGT. CDR3 sequence (DNA): TGTGCCAGCAGTTACCCAGAACCGAAAGAGACCCAGTACTTC. Residues: CASSYPEPKETQYF.

The V gene is TRBV7-2, the J gene TRBJ1-2; D is perhaps TRBD1 (5 bases). Trimming cost V 1 base and J 4 bases, with 10 bases left between them. CDR1 and CDR2 from the germline V gene are SGHTA and FQGNSA. The CDR3 loop spans 14 amino acids. The CDR3 DNA reads TGTGCCAGCAGCTTAGATCGGGACCGCTATGGCTACACCTTC. It codes for CASSLDRDRYGYTF.

J is TRBJ2-2 and V is TRBV10-3; 10 bases are shared with TRBD2. Unmatched junction bases numbered 11, after V lost 8 bases and J lost 8 bases. Germline lookup yields CDR1 ENHRY and CDR2 SYGVKD. This CDR3 spans 15 amino acids. The CDR3 is CAIWPAGGPSGELFF. The CDR3 DNA reads TGTGCCATCTGGCCAGCGGGGGGGCCATCGGGGGAGCTGTTTTTT.

This chain joins TRBV5-1 and TRBJ2-1; TRBD2 agrees at 9 bases. V gave up 4 bases and J gave up 1 base; unmatched junction bases: 9. Germline CDR1 reads SGHRS; CDR2 reads YFSETQ. CDR3 length equals 17 residues. The CDR3 region is CASSAGGRGLSYNEQFF. In DNA, the CDR3 is TGCGCCAGCAGCGCGGGGGGGCGGGGGTTATCCTACAATGAGCAGTTCTTC.

This clonotype was seen many times. The J gene is TRBJ2-2, the V gene TRBV7-9; 9 bases align to TRBD1. The germline CDR1 and CDR2 sequences are SEHNR and FQNEAQ (reference sequence). The V and J ends lost 4 bases and 2 bases, in that order; junction bases with no gene match: 5. The CDR3 runs 16 residues. This CDR3 is CASSSHRGRNTGELFF. The CDR3 DNA follows: TGTGCCAGCAGCTCTCACAGGGGGCGAAACACCGGGGAGCTGTTTTTT. The full variable domain, its missing parts supplied by reference TRBV7-9 and TRBJ2-2, is DTGVSQNPRHKITKRGQNVTFRCDPISEHNRLYWYRQTLGQGPEFLTYFQNEAQLEKSRLLSDRFSAERPKGSFSTLEIQRTEQGDSAMYLCASSSHRGRNTGELFFGEGSRLTVL.

This clonotype was picked up a small number of times. The genes are TRBV7-2 and TRBJ1-5; D is undetermined. CDR1 is SGHTA, CDR2 FQGNSA, per germline. Trimming took off 1 base at V and 7 bases at J, with 11 bases between the two ends. The CDR3 runs to 14 residues. The DNA of the CDR3 is TGTGCCAGCAGCTTAGGGGTGGCGGTGCAGCCCCAGCATTTT. Amino acids: CASSLGVAVQPQHF.

In its sample, this clonotype was seen a few times. This chain joins TRBV4-1 and TRBJ1-2; TRBD1 is a possible D gene (5 bases). CDR3 length: 14 residues. V was clipped by 2 bases and J by 8 bases, with 15 bases between them. Germline V lookup: CDR1 MGHRA, CDR2 YSYEKL. CDR3 amino acids: CASSQPPGQWGYTF. Written as DNA, the CDR3 is TGCGCCAGCAGCCAACCCCCGGGGCAGTGGGGCTACACCTTC.

This clonotype has just a few counts. V is TRBV3-1 and J is TRBJ2-1; D not resolved. The CDR3 consists of 13 residues. V gave up 5 bases and J gave up 9 bases, with 14 bases separating them. The germline CDR1 and CDR2 sequences are LGHDT and YNNKEL (reference sequence). For the CDR3, the DNA is TGTGCCAGCAGCGGTCATGCGGCCGGTGAGCAGTTCTTC. Amino acid sequence: CASSGHAAGEQFF.